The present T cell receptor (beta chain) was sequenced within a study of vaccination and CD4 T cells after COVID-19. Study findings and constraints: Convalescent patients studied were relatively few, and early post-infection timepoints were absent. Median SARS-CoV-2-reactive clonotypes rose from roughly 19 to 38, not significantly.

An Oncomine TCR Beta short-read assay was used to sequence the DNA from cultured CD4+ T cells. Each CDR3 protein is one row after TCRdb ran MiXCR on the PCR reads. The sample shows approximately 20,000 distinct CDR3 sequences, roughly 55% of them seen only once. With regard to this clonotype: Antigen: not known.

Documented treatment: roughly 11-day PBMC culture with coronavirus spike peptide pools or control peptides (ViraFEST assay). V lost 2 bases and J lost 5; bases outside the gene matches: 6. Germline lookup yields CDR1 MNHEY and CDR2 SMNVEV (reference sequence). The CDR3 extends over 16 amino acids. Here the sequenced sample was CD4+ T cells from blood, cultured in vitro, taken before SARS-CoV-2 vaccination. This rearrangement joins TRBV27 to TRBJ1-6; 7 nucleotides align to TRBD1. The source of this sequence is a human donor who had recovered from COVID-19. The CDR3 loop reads CASSLRGLSHNSPLHF. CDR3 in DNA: TGTGCCAGCAGTTTAAGGGGGCTATCCCATAATTCACCCCTCCACTTT.